Sequencing of this T cell receptor beta chain was carried out in a study of read filtering for tumor transcriptome and immune sequencing. Study details: RNA-seq yielded only about 75 to 1273 TCR reads, IR-seq about 4 to 10.27 million.

Study-wide results and caveats: In IR-seq, single-read clonotypes were roughly 82% of clonotypes but approximately 3.2% of reads. Without single-read clonotypes, shared clonotype proportions correlated more between IR-seq and RNA-seq. The CD138-negative fraction was mixed bone marrow immune cells, not pure T cells.

The germline V gene has CDR1 SQVTM and CDR2 ANQGSEA. V was pared by 0 bases and J by 6 bases, with 10 bases of the junction left unmatched. The CDR3 is 17 amino acids. Ten or more counts support this clonotype. Its cognate antigen is unknown. From roughly 400 ng of RNA, a library with molecular barcoded alpha/delta and beta/gamma adaptors was made. One entry per CDR3 protein results from TCRdb running MiXCR on the reads. Counted here are about 62,000 distinct CDR3 sequences, around 20% occurring once; the ten biggest clones make up approximately 11%. The chain combines TRBV29-1 with TRBJ2-2; TRBD2 agrees at 10 bases. The sequenced sample consisted of a population of CD138-negative cells sorted from bone marrow. The clonotype was recovered from a donor at least 40 years old with multiple myeloma. This CDR3 is CSVEDPFGLAGAGELFF. In DNA, the CDR3 is TGCAGCGTTGAAGATCCATTTGGCCTAGCGGGAGCCGGGGAGCTGTTTTTT.